This TCR beta chain was profiled in a study of post-analysis software for immune sequencing data. Study-level findings and limits: Patients showed TRBV5-6, TRBV5-1 and TRBV20-1 among five TRBV segments more frequent than in controls.

The table lists this clonotype with a few counts. Its specificity is not known. Germline loops: CDR1 MDHEN, CDR2 SYDVKM. Trimming pared 6 bases from V and 2 bases from J, leaving 12 bases between. This CDR3 has 14 amino acids. cDNA libraries for TCR beta contained unique molecular identifiers. TCRdb recomputed calls from the PCR reads with MiXCR, one row per CDR3 protein. Of more than 500,000 distinct CDR3 sequences listed, around 34% are singletons. The chain links TRBV28 to TRBJ2-3, with TRBD1 as a possible D gene (5 bases). The clonotype was recovered from a girl aged 2-17 years with multiple sclerosis. The specimen was blood. The CDR3 bases are TGTGCCAGCAGAGGGGCATATGACACAGATACGCAGTATTTT. Its translation is CASRGAYDTDTQYF.